Described below is a single T cell receptor beta chain sequence and its context. Its target is unknown. Study donors comprised healthy, HIV-negative adults devoid of recent acute infection or vaccination. Nashville, Tennessee was home to all donors, who were Caucasian adults. These data are taken from a study of shared clonotypes between healthy human individuals. Study conclusions and caveats: Clonotypes which were not shared had lower generation probabilities than clonotypes that all four donors shared. Naive subsets generally had larger estimated richness than memory subsets.

Per the germline V gene, CDR1 is WSHSY and CDR2 is SAAADI. This CDR3 comprises 14 residues. Trimming left V 6 bases short and J 0 bases short, with 11 bases between. Measured with immunoSEQ multiplex PCR; TCRdb has only the in-frame clones, and not every one. The data show about 960,000 clones, 76% seen once. The chain employs TRBV10-2 and TRBJ1-1; possibly TRBD1 for D (6 bases). The specimen sequenced was memory CD4+ T cells sorted from blood. Subset given: CD45RA-negative fraction. The clonotype was recovered from a man aged 18 to 30 in good health. The CDR3 region is CASRRQVMNTEAFF. The CDR3 bases are TGCGCCAGCAGGAGACAGGTTATGAACACTGAAGCTTTCTTT.